These 7 T cell receptor beta chains originate from one sample sequenced in a study of blood T cell repertoires in COVID-19. The data were produced by immunoSEQ multiplex PCR, yet TCRdb's version contains in-frame clones alone and is incomplete. The sample lists about 170,000 clones, about four fifths occurring once. The source material was peripheral blood. These receptors originate from a woman at least 80 years old with acute or convalescent COVID-19.

This chain links TRBV7-9 with TRBJ2-3; TRBD2 matches 7 bases. CDR3 length equals 16 residues. V dropped 3 bases and J dropped 0; count of bases not matched to a gene: 6. CDR1 and CDR2 from the germline V gene are SEHNR and FQNEAQ (reference sequence). This chain's CDR3 is CASSFGRAGSTDTQYF. The CDR3 DNA reads as TGTGCCAGCAGCTTTGGGAGGGCAGGGAGCACAGATACGCAGTATTTT.

This clone was seen a single time. The V and J genes are TRBV11-3 and TRBJ2-6, with a weak D call TRBD2 (5 bases). V shed 4 bases and J shed 2 bases, with 9 bases lying between them. Per germline, CDR1 SGHNT and CDR2 YENEEA. The CDR3 is 15 amino acids. The CDR3 sequence is CASSSDGTGANVLTF. The CDR3 nucleotides read TGTGCCAGCAGCTCTGACGGGACTGGGGCCAACGTCCTGACTTTC.

This chain connects TRBV28 to TRBJ2-1, with 8 bases that match TRBD2. CDR3 length: 14 residues. The germline V gene encodes CDR1 MDHEN and CDR2 SYDVKM. J lost 4 bases, V lost 7 bases, and 6 bases had no gene match. For the CDR3, the DNA is TGTGCCAGCACCCCCGGCGGGAGGTACAATGAGCAGTTCTTC. This encodes CASTPGGRYNEQFF.

The chain couples TRBV3-1 (or the pseudogene TRBV3-2) to TRBJ2-2, with 10 bases that match TRBD2. Trimming removed 6 bases from V and 0 bases from J; junction bases left unmatched: 7. CDR3 size: 17 residues. Per the germline V gene, CDR1 is LGHDT and CDR2 is YNNKEL (reference sequence). CDR3 bases: TGTGCCAGCAGAGGGTGGACTAGCGGATCGAACACCGGGGAGCTGTTTTTT. This encodes CASRGWTSGSNTGELFF.

The CDR3 sequence: CASSRGQGGFGQPQHF. The CDR3 bases are TGTGCCAGCAGCCGCGGACAGGGGGGTTTCGGTCAGCCCCAGCATTTT. This sequence joins TRBV6-4 and TRBJ1-5; 10 bases are shared with TRBD1. Germline CDR1 and CDR2: MRHNA and SNTAGT. Losses at the gene ends were 6 bases for V and 6 bases for J; bases not matched to a gene: 11. CDR3 length: 16 amino acids.

The rearrangement links TRBV7-8 to TRBJ2-3; 10 positions agree with TRBD2. V lost 6 bases and J lost 4; bases outside the gene matches: 7. Germline assignment: CDR1 SGHVS and CDR2 FQNEAQ. The CDR3 consists of 15 residues. DNA for the CDR3: TGTGCCAGCAGTCAAGCGGGAGGGCCCTCAGATACGCAGTATTTT. Residues: CASSQAGGPSDTQYF.

The rearrangement links TRBV6-1 to TRBJ2-3; 8 bases match TRBD1. V trimming: 3 bases; J trimming: 2 bases; junction bases outside the gene matches: 7. Germline V lookup: CDR1 MNHNS, CDR2 SASEGT. This CDR3 has 16 residues. CDR3 residues: CASSETPGQATDTQYF. In DNA form, the CDR3 reads TGTGCCAGCAGTGAGACACCGGGACAGGCCACAGATACGCAGTATTTT.